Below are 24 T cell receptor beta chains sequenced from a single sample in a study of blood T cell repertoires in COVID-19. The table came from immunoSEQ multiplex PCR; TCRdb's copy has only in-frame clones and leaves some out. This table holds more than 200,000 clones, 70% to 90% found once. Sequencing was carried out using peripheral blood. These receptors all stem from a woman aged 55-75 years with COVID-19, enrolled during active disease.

CDR3 loop: CASRRRTGDQPQHF. CDR3 sequence (DNA): TGTGCCAGCAGGCGACGGACAGGGGATCAGCCCCAGCATTTT. This chain uses TRBV6-5 with TRBJ1-5, with 9 bases that match TRBD1. There are 14 residues in the CDR3. The V gene's germline CDR1 is MNHEY and CDR2 SVGAGI. J was trimmed by 5 bases and V by 6 bases; bases with no gene match: 5.

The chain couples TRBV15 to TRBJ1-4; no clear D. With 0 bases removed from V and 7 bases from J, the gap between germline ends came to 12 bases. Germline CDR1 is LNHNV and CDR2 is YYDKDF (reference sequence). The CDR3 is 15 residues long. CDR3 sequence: CATSRDPGGGEKLFF. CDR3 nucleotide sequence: TGTGCCACCAGCAGAGATCCGGGAGGCGGTGAAAAACTGTTTTTT.

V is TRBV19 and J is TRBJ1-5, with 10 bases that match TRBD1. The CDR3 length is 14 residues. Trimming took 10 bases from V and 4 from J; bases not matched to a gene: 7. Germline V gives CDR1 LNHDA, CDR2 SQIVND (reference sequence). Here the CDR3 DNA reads TGTGCCACCACGTTGGGACAGGGGAATCAGCCCCAGCATTTT. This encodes CATTLGQGNQPQHF.

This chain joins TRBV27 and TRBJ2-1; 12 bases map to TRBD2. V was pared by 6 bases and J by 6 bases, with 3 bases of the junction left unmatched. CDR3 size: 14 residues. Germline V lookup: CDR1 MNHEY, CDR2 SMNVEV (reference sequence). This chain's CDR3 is CASRTSGSINEQFF. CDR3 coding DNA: TGTGCCAGCAGGACTAGCGGGAGTATCAATGAGCAGTTCTTC.

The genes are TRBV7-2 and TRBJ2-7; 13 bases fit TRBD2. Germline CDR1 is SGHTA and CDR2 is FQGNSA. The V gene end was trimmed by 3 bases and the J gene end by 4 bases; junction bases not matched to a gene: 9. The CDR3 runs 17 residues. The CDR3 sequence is CASSFPTSGRVGYEQYF. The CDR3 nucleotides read TGTGCCAGCAGCTTCCCCACTAGCGGGAGGGTTGGTTACGAGCAGTACTTC. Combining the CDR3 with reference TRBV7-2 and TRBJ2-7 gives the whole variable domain GAGVSQSPSNKVTEKGKDVELRCDPISGHTALYWYRQSLGQGLEFLIYFQGNSAPDKSGLPSDRFSAERTGGSVSTLTIQRTQQEDSAVYLCASSFPTSGRVGYEQYFGPGTRLTVT.

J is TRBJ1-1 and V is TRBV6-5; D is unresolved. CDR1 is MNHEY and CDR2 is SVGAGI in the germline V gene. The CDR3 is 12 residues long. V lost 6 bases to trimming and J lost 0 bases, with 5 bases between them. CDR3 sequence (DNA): TGTGCCAGCAGGCAGGTGAACACTGAAGCTTTCTTT. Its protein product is CASRQVNTEAFF.

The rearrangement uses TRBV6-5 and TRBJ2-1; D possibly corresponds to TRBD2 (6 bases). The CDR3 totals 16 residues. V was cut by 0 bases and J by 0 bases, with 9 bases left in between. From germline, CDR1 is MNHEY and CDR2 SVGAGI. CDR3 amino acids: CASSYSLASSYNEQFF. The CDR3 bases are TGTGCCAGCAGTTACTCTCTAGCGAGCTCCTACAATGAGCAGTTCTTC.

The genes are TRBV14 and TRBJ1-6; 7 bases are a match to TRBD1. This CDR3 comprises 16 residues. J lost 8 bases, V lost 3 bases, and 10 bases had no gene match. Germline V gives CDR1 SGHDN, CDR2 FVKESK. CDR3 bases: TGTGCCAGCAGCCACCCGACGGGACAGCTCGATTCACCCCTCCACTTT. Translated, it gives CASSHPTGQLDSPLHF.

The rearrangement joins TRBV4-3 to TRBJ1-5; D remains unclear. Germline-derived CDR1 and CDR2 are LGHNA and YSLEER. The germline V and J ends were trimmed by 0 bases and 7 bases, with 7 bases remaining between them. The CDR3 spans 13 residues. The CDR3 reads CASSQDVRQPQHF. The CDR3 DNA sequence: TGCGCCAGCAGCCAAGATGTACGGCAGCCCCAGCATTTT.

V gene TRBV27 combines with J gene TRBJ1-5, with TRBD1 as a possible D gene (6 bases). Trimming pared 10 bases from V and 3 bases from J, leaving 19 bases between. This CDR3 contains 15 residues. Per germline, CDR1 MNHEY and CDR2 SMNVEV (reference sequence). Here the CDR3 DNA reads TGTGCCACCAAACCCCAAACAGGGCCCAATCAGCCCCAGCATTTT. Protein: CATKPQTGPNQPQHF.

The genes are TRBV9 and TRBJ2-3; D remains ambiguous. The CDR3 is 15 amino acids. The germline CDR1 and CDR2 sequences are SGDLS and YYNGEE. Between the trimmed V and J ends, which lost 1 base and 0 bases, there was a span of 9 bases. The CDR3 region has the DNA TGTGCCAGCAGCGTAATGGGCAGAAGCACAGATACGCAGTATTTT. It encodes CASSVMGRSTDTQYF.

The CDR3 loop reads CASSPWTGGTGELFF. The CDR3 DNA reads as TGTGCCAGCAGTCCGTGGACAGGGGGAACCGGGGAGCTGTTTTTT. J is TRBJ2-2 and V is TRBV7-3; 10 positions agree with TRBD1. In germline, CDR1 is SGHTA, CDR2 FQGTGA. The junction had 6 bases not matched to a gene; V was cut back by 6 bases and J by 5 bases. The CDR3 has 15 amino acids. Based on the CDR3 plus reference TRBV7-3 and TRBJ2-2, the full variable domain is GAGVSQTPSNKVTEKGKYVELRCDPISGHTALYWYRQSLGQGPEFLIYFQGTGAADDSGLPNDRFFAVRPEGSVSTLKIQRTERGDSAVYLCASSPWTGGTGELFFGEGSRLTVL.

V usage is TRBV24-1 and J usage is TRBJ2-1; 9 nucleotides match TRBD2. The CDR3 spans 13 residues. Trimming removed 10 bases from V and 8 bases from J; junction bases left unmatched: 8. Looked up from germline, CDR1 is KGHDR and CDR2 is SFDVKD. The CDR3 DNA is TGTGCCACGAGACTAGCGGAAGCGGATGAGCAGTTCTTC. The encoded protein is CATRLAEADEQFF.

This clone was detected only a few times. The CDR3 loop is CASSLAVMNTEAFF. CDR3 in DNA: TGTGCCAGCAGCCTAGCTGTCATGAACACTGAAGCTTTCTTT. This rearrangement joins TRBV6-2 or TRBV6-3 to TRBJ1-1; D is unresolved. Trimming shortened V by 6 bases and J by 0 bases, and 11 bases separated the two germline ends. There are 14 residues in the CDR3. The germline CDR1 and CDR2 sequences are MNHEY and SVGEGT.

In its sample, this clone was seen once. The DNA for the CDR3 is TGTGCCATCAGGAAGACAGGCGGTCTAGCCTCCTACGAGCAGTACTTC. Translated, it gives CAIRKTGGLASYEQYF. The rearrangement joins TRBV10-3 to TRBJ2-7, with D tentatively TRBD1 (6 bases). V lost 6 bases to trimming and J lost 0 bases, with 18 bases between them. CDR1 ENHRY and CDR2 SYGVKD come from the germline V gene. This CDR3 spans 16 amino acids.

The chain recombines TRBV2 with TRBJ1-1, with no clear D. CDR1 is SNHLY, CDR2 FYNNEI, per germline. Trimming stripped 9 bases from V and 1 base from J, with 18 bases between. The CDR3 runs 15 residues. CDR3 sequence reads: CASLRGRAQNTEAFF. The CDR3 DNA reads TGTGCCAGTCTCCGAGGGCGGGCACAGAACACTGAAGCTTTCTTT.

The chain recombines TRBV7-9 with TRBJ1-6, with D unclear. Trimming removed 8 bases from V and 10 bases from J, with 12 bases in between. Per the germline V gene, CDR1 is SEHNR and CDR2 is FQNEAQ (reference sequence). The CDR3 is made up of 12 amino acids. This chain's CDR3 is CASDYGSSPLHF. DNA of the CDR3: TGTGCCAGCGACTATGGGAGCTCACCCCTCCACTTT.

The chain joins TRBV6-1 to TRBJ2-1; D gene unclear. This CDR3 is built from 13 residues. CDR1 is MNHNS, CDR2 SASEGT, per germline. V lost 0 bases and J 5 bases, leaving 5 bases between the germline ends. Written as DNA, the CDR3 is TGTGCCAGCAGTGAAGCGAGTAACAATGAGCAGTTCTTC. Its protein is CASSEASNNEQFF.

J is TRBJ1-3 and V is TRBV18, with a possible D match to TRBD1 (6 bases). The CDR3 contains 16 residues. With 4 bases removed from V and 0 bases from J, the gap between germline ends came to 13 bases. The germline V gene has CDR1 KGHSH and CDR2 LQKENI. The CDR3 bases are TGTGCCAGCTCACTCGACAGGACCCCCTCTGGAAACACCATATATTTT. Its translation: CASSLDRTPSGNTIYF. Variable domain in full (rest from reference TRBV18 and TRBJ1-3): NAGVMQNPRHLVRRRGQEARLRCSPMKGHSHVYWYRQLPEEGLKFMVYLQKENIIDESGMPKERFSAEFPKEGPSILRIQQVVRGDSAAYFCASSLDRTPSGNTIYFGEGSWLTVV.

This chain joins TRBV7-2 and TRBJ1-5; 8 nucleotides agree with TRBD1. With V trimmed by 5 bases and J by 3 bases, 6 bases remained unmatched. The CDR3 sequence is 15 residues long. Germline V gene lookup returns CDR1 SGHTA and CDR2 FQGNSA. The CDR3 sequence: CASSGKDRDNQPQHF. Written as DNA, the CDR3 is TGTGCCAGCAGCGGAAAGGACAGGGACAATCAGCCCCAGCATTTT.

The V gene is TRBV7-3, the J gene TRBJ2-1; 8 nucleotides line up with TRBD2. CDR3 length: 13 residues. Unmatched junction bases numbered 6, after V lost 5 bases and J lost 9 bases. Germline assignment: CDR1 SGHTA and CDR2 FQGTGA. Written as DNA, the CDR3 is TGTGCCAGCAGCGTGGGGACTAGTGGTGAGCAGTTCTTC. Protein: CASSVGTSGEQFF. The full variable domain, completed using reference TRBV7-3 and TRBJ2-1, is GAGVSQTPSNKVTEKGKYVELRCDPISGHTALYWYRQSLGQGPEFLIYFQGTGAADDSGLPNDRFFAVRPEGSVSTLKIQRTERGDSAVYLCASSVGTSGEQFFGPGTRLTVL.

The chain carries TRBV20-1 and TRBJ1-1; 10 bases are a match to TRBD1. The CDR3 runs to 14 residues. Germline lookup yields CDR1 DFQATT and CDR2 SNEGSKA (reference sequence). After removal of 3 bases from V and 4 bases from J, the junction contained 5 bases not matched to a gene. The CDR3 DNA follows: TGCAGTGCTAGTCGCAGGGACAGGGGCACTGAAGCTTTCTTT. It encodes CSASRRDRGTEAFF.

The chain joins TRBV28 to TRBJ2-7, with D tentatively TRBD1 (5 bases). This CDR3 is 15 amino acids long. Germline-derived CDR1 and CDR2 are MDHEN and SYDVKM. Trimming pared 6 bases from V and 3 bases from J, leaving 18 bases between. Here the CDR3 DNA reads TGTGCCAGCAGCCCCGCAGGGTACCTTAACTACGAGCAGTACTTC. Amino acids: CASSPAGYLNYEQYF.

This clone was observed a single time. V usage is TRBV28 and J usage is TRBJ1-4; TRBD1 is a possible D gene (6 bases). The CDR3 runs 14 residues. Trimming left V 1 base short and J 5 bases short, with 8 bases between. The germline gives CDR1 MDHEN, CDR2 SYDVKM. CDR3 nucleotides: TGTGCCAGCAGTTTATTAGGGGGAAATGAAAAACTGTTTTTT. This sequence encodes CASSLLGGNEKLFF.